This entry is about one T cell receptor beta chain. What it binds is not known. The data originate from a study of T-cell memory formation after mild COVID-19. Background on the study: Largely donor-specific sequence clusters came from two donors. Whole-study findings and limits: CD4+ contracting clones were mainly CM and EM; CD8+ ones, EMRA.

This CDR3 contains 15 residues. V lost 8 bases to trimming and J lost 4 bases, with 18 bases between them. The V gene's germline CDR1 is LGHNA and CDR2 YSLEER. TCR alpha and TCR beta cDNA libraries carrying sample barcodes and UMIs came from 5'RACE with constant-segment primers. TCRdb ran MiXCR on the 5' RACE reads and lists one entry per CDR3 protein. The sample lists a few hundred thousand distinct CDR3 sequences; 16% were seen once. The sample comprised PBMCs or a T cell subset sorted from them (not recorded which). This sequence originates from a man between 18 and 29 years old who had mild COVID-19 (a few samples of this study predate the infection). Cell type and time point are not known. The chain recombines TRBV4-3 with TRBJ1-3; tentatively, D is TRBD1 (5 bases). CDR3 bases: TGCGCCAGCGCCCGGCAGGGAACCTCCGGAAACACCATATATTTT. Translated: CASARQGTSGNTIYF.